This TCR beta chain was profiled in a study of T cell changes during pregnancy in multiple sclerosis. Per the germline V gene, CDR1 is MDHEN and CDR2 is SYDVKM. V shed 5 bases and J 3 bases; nucleotides not matched to a gene: 9. The CDR3 is 17 amino acids. The assay was immunoSEQ multiplex PCR, and TCRdb's table has in-frame clones only and misses some. The sample carries roughly 17,000 clones, more than 70% recorded once. The V and J genes are TRBV28 and TRBJ2-1, with TRBD2 matching 11 bases. This material consisted of CD8+ T cells from peripheral blood mononuclear cells, taken after pregnancy. The receptor was isolated from a female donor with multiple sclerosis, enrolled in a pregnancy study. CDR3 DNA sequence: TGTGCCAGCAGTCCACTCGGACTAGCGGGCAACTACAATGAGCAGTTCTTC. The encoded protein is CASSPLGLAGNYNEQFF.